This record covers a single TCR beta chain. The CDR3 loop spans 15 amino acids. Between the trimmed V and J ends, which lost 0 bases and 2 bases, there was a span of 11 bases. Per germline, CDR1 MGHRA and CDR2 YSYEKL. Deep sequencing aimed at 1 in 200,000 to 1 in 1 million T cells' resolution. The repertoire was sequenced with immunoSEQ multiplex PCR; TCRdb's copy has only in-frame clones and lacks some. Found here are approximately 320,000 clones, roughly 71% of them singletons; the top ten hold around 6.5%. The data are from a study of cytotoxic CD8 clonotypes in ibrutinib-treated CLL. About the study: Among the samples, the mean was roughly 260,000 productive templates and some 100,000 productive rearrangements.

Sequencing was performed on PBMCs, taken after 36 months of ibrutinib treatment. The clonotype originates from a human donor with chronic lymphocytic leukemia. The chain links TRBV4-1 to TRBJ2-7; D perhaps matches TRBD2 (5 bases). Written as DNA, the CDR3 is TGCGCCAGCAGCCAAGACATCGGGGTCACCTACGAGCAGTACTTC. It is translated as CASSQDIGVTYEQYF.